The entry below gives a single TCR beta chain sequence along with its context. Its antigen remains unidentified. CDR1 and CDR2 (germline): SGHTS, YDEGEE. Trimming at V came to 3 bases and at J to 0 bases, leaving 5 bases not matched to a gene. The CDR3 has 16 residues. After around 10 days in culture, the CD4+ T cells were isolated. The data originate from a study of vaccination effects on CD4 cells after COVID-19. Study in general: Wells of two million PBMC each were grown with 7.5 to 10 IU/ml IL-2 and approximately 9.6 ug/ml peptides.

The protocol was immunoSEQ multiplex PCR, while the TCRdb copy is restricted to in-frame clones and leaves out a portion. The repertoire holds 70,000 to 75,000 clones, with roughly 80% as singletons. Study-level findings and limits: Late post-vaccination, clones induced by infection and those induced by vaccine underwent marked clonal contraction.

The chain couples TRBV5-8 to TRBJ2-3, with TRBD1 matching 9 bases. Here the sequenced sample was CD4+ T cells from PBMCs cultured without peptide, taken before COVID-19 vaccination. This receptor was identified in a human donor who received a COVID-19 vaccine. DNA of the CDR3: TGTGCCAGCAGCTCCCGGACAGGGGCTAGCACAGATACGCAGTATTTT. It specifies CASSSRTGASTDTQYF.